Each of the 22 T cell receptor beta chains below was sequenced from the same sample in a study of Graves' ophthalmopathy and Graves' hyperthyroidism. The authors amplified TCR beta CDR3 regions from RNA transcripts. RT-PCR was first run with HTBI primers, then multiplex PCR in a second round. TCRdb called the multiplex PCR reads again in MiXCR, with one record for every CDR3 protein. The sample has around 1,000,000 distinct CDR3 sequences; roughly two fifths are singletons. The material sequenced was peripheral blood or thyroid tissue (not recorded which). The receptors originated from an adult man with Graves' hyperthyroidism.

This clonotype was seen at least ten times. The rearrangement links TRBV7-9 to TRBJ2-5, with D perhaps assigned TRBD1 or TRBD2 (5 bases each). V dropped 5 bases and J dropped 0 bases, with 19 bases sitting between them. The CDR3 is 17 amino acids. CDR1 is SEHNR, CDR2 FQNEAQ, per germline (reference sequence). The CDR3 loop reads CASSSLGVARNQETQYF. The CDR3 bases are TGTGCCAGCAGCAGTCTAGGGGTAGCGAGAAACCAAGAGACCCAGTACTTC. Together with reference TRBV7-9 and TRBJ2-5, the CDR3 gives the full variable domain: DTGVSQNPRHKITKRGQNVTFRCDPISEHNRLYWYRQTLGQGPEFLTYFQNEAQLEKSRLLSDRFSAERPKGSFSTLEIQRTEQGDSAMYLCASSSLGVARNQETQYFGPGTRLLVL.

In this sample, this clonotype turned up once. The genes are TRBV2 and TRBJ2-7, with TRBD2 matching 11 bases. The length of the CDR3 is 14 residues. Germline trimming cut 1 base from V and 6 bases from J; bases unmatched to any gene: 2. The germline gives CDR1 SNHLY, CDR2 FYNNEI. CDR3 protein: CASSEGTSGREQYF. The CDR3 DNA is TGTGCCAGCAGTGAAGGGACTAGCGGGCGCGAGCAGTACTTC.

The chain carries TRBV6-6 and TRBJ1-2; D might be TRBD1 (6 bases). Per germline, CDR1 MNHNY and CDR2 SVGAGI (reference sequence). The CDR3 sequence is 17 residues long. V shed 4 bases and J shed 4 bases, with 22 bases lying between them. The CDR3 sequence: CASSSREGVLRIYGYTF. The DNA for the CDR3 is TGTGCCAGCAGTTCTCGGGAGGGGGTATTGAGAATCTATGGCTACACCTTC.

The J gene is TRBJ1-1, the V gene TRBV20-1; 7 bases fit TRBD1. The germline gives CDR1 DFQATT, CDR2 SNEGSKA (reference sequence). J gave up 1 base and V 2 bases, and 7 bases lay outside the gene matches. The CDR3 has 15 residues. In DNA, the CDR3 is TGCAGTGCTAGAATCCCGCGACAGGGGAACACTGAAGCTTTCTTT. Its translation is CSARIPRQGNTEAFF.

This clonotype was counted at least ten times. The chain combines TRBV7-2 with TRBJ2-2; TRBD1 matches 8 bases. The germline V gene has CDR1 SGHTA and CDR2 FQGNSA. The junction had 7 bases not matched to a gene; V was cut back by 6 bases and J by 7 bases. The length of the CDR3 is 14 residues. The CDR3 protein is CASRPTGGNGELFF. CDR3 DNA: TGTGCCAGCAGACCTACAGGGGGGAACGGGGAGCTGTTTTTT.

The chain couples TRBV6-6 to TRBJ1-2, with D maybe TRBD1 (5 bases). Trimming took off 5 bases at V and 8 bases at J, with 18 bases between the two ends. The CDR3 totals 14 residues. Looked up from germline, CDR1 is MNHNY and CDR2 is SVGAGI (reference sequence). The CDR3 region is CASSIRVAEGGYTF. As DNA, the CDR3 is TGTGCCAGCAGTATCAGGGTCGCGGAAGGGGGCTACACCTTC.

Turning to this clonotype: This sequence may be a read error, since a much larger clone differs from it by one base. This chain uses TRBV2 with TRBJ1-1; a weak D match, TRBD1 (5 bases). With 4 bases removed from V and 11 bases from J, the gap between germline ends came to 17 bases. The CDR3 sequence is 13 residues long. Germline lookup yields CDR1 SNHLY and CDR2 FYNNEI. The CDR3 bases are TGTGCCAGCAGTGGCTCGGGCAGGGAGGAGGCTTTCTTT. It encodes CASSGSGREEAFF.

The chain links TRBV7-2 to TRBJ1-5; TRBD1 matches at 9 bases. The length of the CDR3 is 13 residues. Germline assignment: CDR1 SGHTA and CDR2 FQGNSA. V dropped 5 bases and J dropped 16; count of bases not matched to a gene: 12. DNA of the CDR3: TGTGCCAGCAGCCCCTCTCCCGGGGACAGGGCTCATTTT. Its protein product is CASSPSPGDRAHF.

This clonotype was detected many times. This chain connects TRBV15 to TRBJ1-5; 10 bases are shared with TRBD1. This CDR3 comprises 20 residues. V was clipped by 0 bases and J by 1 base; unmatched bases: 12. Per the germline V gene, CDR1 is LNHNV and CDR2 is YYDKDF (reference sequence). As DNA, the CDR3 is TGTGCCACCAGCAGAGAACGCCGGACAGGGGGGTCGGTAAGCAATCAGCCCCAGCATTTT. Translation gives CATSRERRTGGSVSNQPQHF.

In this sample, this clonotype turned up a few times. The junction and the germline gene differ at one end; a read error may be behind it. Here the CDR3 DNA reads TGCAGTGCTTCAGGGGGTTTGGGGTCCTACGGGCAGTACTTC. It encodes CSASGGLGSYGQYF. The J gene is TRBJ2-7, the V gene TRBV20-1, with TRBD1 identical over 7 bases. The CDR3 length is 14 residues. Germline V CDR1 and CDR2: DFQATT, SNEGSKA (reference sequence).

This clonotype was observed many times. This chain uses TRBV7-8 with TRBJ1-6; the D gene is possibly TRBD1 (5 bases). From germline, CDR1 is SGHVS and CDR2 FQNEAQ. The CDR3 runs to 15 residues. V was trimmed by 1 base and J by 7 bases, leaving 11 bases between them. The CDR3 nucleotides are TGTGCCAGCAGCTTAGTTCCGGACACCAATTCACCCCTCCACTTT. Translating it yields CASSLVPDTNSPLHF. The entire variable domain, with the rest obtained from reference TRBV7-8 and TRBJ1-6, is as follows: GAGVSQSPRYKVAKRGQDVALRCDPISGHVSLFWYQQALGQGPEFLTYFQNEAQLDKSGLPSDRFFAERPEGSVSTLKIQRTQQEDSAVYLCASSLVPDTNSPLHFGNGTRLTVT.

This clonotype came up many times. This CDR3 reads CASRTGTHTEAFF. The DNA for the CDR3 is TGTGCCAGCCGGACAGGGACGCACACTGAAGCTTTCTTT. The V call is TRBV19, the J call TRBJ1-1; 8 nucleotides align to TRBD1. The V segment lost 9 bases and the J segment 3 bases; nucleotides outside the gene matches: 6. CDR1 is LNHDA, CDR2 SQIVND, per germline (reference sequence). The CDR3 has 13 amino acids.

The CDR3 DNA follows: TGTGCCAGCAGCGTTGTGGGACGGGCCCAAGAGACCCAGTACTTC. Translation gives CASSVVGRAQETQYF. The V and J genes are TRBV7-2 and TRBJ2-5; D may correspond to TRBD1 or TRBD2 (5 bases each). Trimming removed 5 bases at V and 1 base at J, with 14 bases between. Per the germline V gene, CDR1 is SGHTA and CDR2 is FQGNSA. The CDR3 is 15 residues long.

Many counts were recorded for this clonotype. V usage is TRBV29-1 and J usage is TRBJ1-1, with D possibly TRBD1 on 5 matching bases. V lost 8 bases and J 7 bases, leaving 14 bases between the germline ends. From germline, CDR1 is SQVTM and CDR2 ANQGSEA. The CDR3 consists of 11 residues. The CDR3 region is CSTRDGGEAFF. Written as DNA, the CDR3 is TGCAGCACCCGGGACGGAGGTGAAGCTTTCTTT.

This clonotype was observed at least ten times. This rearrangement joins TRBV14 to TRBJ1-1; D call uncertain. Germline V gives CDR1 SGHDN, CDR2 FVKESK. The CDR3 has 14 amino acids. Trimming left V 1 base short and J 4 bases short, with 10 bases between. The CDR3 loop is CASSQAGLGTEAFF. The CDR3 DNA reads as TGTGCCAGCAGCCAAGCCGGATTAGGCACTGAAGCTTTCTTT.

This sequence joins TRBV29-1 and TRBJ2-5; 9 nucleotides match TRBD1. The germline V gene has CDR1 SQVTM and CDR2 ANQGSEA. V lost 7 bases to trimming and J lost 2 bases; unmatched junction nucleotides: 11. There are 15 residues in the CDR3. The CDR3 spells CSAKTTGGSQETQYF. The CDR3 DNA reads TGCAGCGCTAAAACGACAGGGGGGAGTCAAGAGACCCAGTACTTC.

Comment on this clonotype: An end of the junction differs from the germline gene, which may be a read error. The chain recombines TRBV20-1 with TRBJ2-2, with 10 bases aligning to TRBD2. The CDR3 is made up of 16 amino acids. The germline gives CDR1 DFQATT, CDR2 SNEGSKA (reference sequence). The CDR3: CSAGERTSGNTGELFF. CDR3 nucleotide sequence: TGCAGTGCTGGAGAACGGACTAGCGGCAACACCGGGGAGCTGTTTTTT.

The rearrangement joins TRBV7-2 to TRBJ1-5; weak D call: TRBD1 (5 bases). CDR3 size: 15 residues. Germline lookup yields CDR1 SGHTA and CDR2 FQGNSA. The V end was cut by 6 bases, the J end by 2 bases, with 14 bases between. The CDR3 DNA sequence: TGTGCCAGCAGGTTGGGGCCTAGAGGCAATCAGCCCCAGCATTTT. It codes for CASRLGPRGNQPQHF. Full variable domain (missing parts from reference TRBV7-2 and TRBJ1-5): GAGVSQSPSNKVTEKGKDVELRCDPISGHTALYWYRQSLGQGLEFLIYFQGNSAPDKSGLPSDRFSAERTGGSVSTLTIQRTQQEDSAVYLCASRLGPRGNQPQHFGDGTRLSIL.

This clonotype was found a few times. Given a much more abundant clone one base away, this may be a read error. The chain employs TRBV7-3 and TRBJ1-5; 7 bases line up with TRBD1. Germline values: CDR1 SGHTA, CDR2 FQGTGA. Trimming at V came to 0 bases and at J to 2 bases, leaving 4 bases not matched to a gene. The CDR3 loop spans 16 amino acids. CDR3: CASSLTPGQGNQPQHF. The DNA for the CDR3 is TGTGCCAGCAGCTTAACACCCGGACAGGGCAATCAGCCCCAGCATTTT.

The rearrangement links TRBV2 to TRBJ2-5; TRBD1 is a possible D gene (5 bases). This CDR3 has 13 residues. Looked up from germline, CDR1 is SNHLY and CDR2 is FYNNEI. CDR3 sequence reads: CGAAAGQMETQYF. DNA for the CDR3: TGTGGGGCGGCAGCCGGACAAATGGAGACCCAGTACTTC.

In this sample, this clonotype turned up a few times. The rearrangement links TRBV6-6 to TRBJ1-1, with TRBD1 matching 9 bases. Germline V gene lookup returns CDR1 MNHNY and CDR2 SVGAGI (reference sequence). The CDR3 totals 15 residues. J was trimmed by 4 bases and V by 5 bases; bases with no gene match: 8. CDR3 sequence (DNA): TGTGCCAGCAGTGCCCCCGGGACAGGGAGCACTGAAGCTTTCTTT. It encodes CASSAPGTGSTEAFF.

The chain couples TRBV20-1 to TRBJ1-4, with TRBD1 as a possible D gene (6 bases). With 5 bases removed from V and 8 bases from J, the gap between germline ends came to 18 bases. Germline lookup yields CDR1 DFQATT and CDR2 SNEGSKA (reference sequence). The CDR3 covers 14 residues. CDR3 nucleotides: TGCAGTGCTGGGGGACATCAGGGGAAGGAAAAACTGTTTTTT. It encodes CSAGGHQGKEKLFF.